The sequence of this T cell receptor beta chain was determined in a study of Ad26.COV2.S vaccination and SARS-CoV-2 variants. Study-wide context: Once or twice, 56 days apart, Ad26.COV2.S was delivered intramuscularly.

Repertoires were generated with immunoSEQ multiplex PCR, while TCRdb's copy carries only in-frame clones and drops some. Among about 350,000 clones listed, roughly 89% were seen once. Turning to this clone: The antigen is undetermined.

Stated treatment: approximately 18 received Ad26.COV2.S at low or high dose, single or two shots; about five received placebo; per-sample allocation not given. The investigators took samples on day 63 after the first vaccine or placebo injection. Findings of the study overall: Once vaccination had occurred, spike-specific CD8+ and CD4+ T cell responses reportedly showed substantial breadth.

The sequencing used peripheral blood, collected in a trial of Ad26.COV2.S vaccine versus placebo. The receptor was isolated from a person between 18 and 59 years old who received the Ad26.COV2.S COVID-19 vaccine or a placebo.

DNA for the CDR3: TGTGCCAGCAGACGTAGACAGGGTAGAGACCTGAATGAAAAACTGTTTTTT. It encodes CASRRRQGRDLNEKLFF. The chain has TRBV7-6 and TRBJ1-4; 7 nucleotides match TRBD1. Germline loops: CDR1 SGHVS, CDR2 FNYEAQ. This CDR3 has 17 residues. V was pared by 6 bases and J by 5 bases, with 15 bases of the junction left unmatched.